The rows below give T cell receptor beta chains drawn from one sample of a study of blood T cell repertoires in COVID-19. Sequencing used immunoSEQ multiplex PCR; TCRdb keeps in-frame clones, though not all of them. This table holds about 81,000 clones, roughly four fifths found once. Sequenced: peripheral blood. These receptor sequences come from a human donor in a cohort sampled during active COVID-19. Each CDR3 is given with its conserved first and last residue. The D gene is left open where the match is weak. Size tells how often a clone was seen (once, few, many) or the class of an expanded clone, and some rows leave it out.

cdr3_nt: TGTGCCTGGAGCGTCCGGGACTACCTGGGGGAGACCCAGTACTTC
cdr3_aa: CAWSVRDYLGETQYF
clone_size: NA
d_call: TRBD2
v_call: TRBV30
j_call: TRBJ2-5

cdr3_nt: TGTGCCAGCAGCAGAACAGGCCCGTCTCCGTATGGCTACACCTTC
cdr3_aa: CASSRTGPSPYGYTF
clone_size: NA
d_call: NA
v_call: TRBV5-5
j_call: TRBJ1-2

cdr3_nt: TGTGCCAGCAGCCACCGAGCCCAGACAGGCGGCTACGAGCAGTACTTC
cdr3_aa: CASSHRAQTGGYEQYF
clone_size: NA
d_call: NA
v_call: TRBV5-4
j_call: TRBJ2-7

cdr3_nt: TGTGCCAGCAGTGGGGATCCTAGCGGGGGGGCCAAGGCAGCCAAAAACATTCAGTACTTC
cdr3_aa: CASSGDPSGGAKAAKNIQYF
clone_size: NA
d_call: TRBD2
v_call: TRBV28
j_call: TRBJ2-4

cdr3_nt: TGTGCTAGTGGTTGGGCTAGCGGGGGGGTTCCCCAGCAGTACTTC
cdr3_aa: CASGWASGGVPQQYF
clone_size: NA
d_call: TRBD2
v_call: TRBV12-5
j_call: TRBJ2-7

cdr3_nt: TGTGCCAGCAGATCGGACAGGGAGGGAAACACCATATATTTT
cdr3_aa: CASRSDREGNTIYF
clone_size: NA
d_call: TRBD1
v_call: TRBV7-9
j_call: TRBJ1-3

cdr3_nt: TGTGCCAGCAGATGGACAGGGGGCTATGGCTACACCTTC
cdr3_aa: CASRWTGGYGYTF
clone_size: NA
d_call: TRBD1
v_call: TRBV27
j_call: TRBJ1-2

cdr3_nt: TGTGCCAGCAGCCCGAGACAGGGGAATTCACCCCTCCACTTT
cdr3_aa: CASSPRQGNSPLHF
clone_size: NA
d_call: TRBD1
v_call: TRBV5-4
j_call: TRBJ1-6

cdr3_nt: TGTGCCAGTAGTACAGGGACAGGGACCGGACGGGACACTGAAGCTTTCTTT
cdr3_aa: CASSTGTGTGRDTEAFF
clone_size: NA
d_call: TRBD1
v_call: TRBV19
j_call: TRBJ1-1

cdr3_nt: TGTGCCAGCAGTGAACAGGGGCTGCCGGGGAAACTGTTTTTT
cdr3_aa: CASSEQGLPGKLFF
clone_size: NA
d_call: NA
v_call: TRBV2
j_call: TRBJ1-4

cdr3_nt: TGTGCCAGCAGTTGGACAGTTCCAACTAATGAAAAACTGTTTTTT
cdr3_aa: CASSWTVPTNEKLFF
clone_size: NA
d_call: NA
v_call: TRBV6-5
j_call: TRBJ1-4

cdr3_nt: TGTGCCAGCAGTGGACAGGGGGCAAATCAGCCCCAGCATTTT
cdr3_aa: CASSGQGANQPQHF
clone_size: NA
d_call: TRBD1
v_call: TRBV2
j_call: TRBJ1-5

cdr3_nt: TGTGCCACCAGCAGGAAGACTAGCGGGGGCCGCCAAGAGACCCAGTACTTC
cdr3_aa: CATSRKTSGGRQETQYF
clone_size: NA
d_call: TRBD2
v_call: TRBV15
j_call: TRBJ2-5

cdr3_nt: TGTGCCAGCAGTCCTGGACAGGGGTCCACTGAAGCTTTCTTT
cdr3_aa: CASSPGQGSTEAFF
clone_size: NA
d_call: TRBD1
v_call: TRBV5-6
j_call: TRBJ1-1

cdr3_nt: TGTGCCAGTAGTCCCCAACTAGCGGAGAAAAACATTCAGTACTTC
cdr3_aa: CASSPQLAEKNIQYF
clone_size: few
d_call: TRBD2
v_call: TRBV19
j_call: TRBJ2-4

cdr3_nt: TGTGCCAGTAGTTTTTTGGGACAGGGTGCCGAGCAGTACTTC
cdr3_aa: CASSFLGQGAEQYF
clone_size: few
d_call: TRBD1
v_call: TRBV19
j_call: TRBJ2-7

cdr3_nt: TGTGCCAGCAGCCCCCACGCCGGGGTTAGCTCCTACGAGCAGTACTTC
cdr3_aa: CASSPHAGVSSYEQYF
clone_size: once
d_call: NA
v_call: TRBV3-1/TRBV3-2
j_call: TRBJ2-7

cdr3_nt: TGTGCCAGCTCACCACTGGCAGTTGGTTCGGAGACCCAGTACTTC
cdr3_aa: CASSPLAVGSETQYF
clone_size: NA
d_call: NA
v_call: TRBV18
j_call: TRBJ2-5

cdr3_nt: TGTGCCAGCTCACCAAAGGGCCTATCAGGGAATCAGCCCCAGCATTTT
cdr3_aa: CASSPKGLSGNQPQHF
clone_size: few
d_call: NA
v_call: TRBV18
j_call: TRBJ1-5

cdr3_nt: TGTGCCAGCAGCCAAGATAACAATCAGCCCCAGCATTTT
cdr3_aa: CASSQDNNQPQHF
clone_size: NA
d_call: NA
v_call: TRBV4-2
j_call: TRBJ1-5

cdr3_nt: TGTGCCAGCAGCCAACGGGGGGACACTGAAGCTTTCTTT
cdr3_aa: CASSQRGDTEAFF
clone_size: NA
d_call: NA
v_call: TRBV5-5
j_call: TRBJ1-1

cdr3_nt: TGCAGCCCTCCAGGGGTAGAGACCCAGTACTTC
cdr3_aa: CSPPGVETQYF
clone_size: NA
d_call: NA
v_call: TRBV20-1
j_call: TRBJ2-5

cdr3_nt: TGTGCCAGCAGTTACTCGACAGGGGAAAATTCACCCCTCCACTTT
cdr3_aa: CASSYSTGENSPLHF
clone_size: NA
d_call: TRBD1
v_call: TRBV6-2/TRBV6-3
j_call: TRBJ1-6

cdr3_nt: TGTGCCAGCAGCCAAAGGGGTGGCGGGGCCAACGTCCTGACTTTC
cdr3_aa: CASSQRGGGANVLTF
clone_size: NA
d_call: NA
v_call: TRBV3-1/TRBV3-2
j_call: TRBJ2-6

cdr3_nt: TGCGCCAGCAGCGTGGGACAGGGGAATAATTCACCCCTCCACTTT
cdr3_aa: CASSVGQGNNSPLHF
clone_size: NA
d_call: TRBD1
v_call: TRBV5-1
j_call: TRBJ1-6

cdr3_nt: TGCGCCAGCAGCTCGACAGGACCCCACCAAGAGACCCAGTACTTC
cdr3_aa: CASSSTGPHQETQYF
clone_size: once
d_call: NA
v_call: TRBV4-1
j_call: TRBJ2-5

cdr3_nt: TGTGCCAGCAGTGGCGGAGCCACCGGGGAGCTGTTTTTT
cdr3_aa: CASSGGATGELFF
clone_size: NA
d_call: NA
v_call: TRBV6-2/TRBV6-3
j_call: TRBJ2-2

cdr3_nt: TGCGCCAGCAGCTCACCAGAGCCGGGACAGCAGAGCGGGGCCAAAAACATTCAGTACTTC
cdr3_aa: CASSSPEPGQQSGAKNIQYF
clone_size: NA
d_call: NA
v_call: TRBV5-1
j_call: TRBJ2-4